This record concerns one TCR beta chain sequence. Clones were sequenced by immunoSEQ multiplex PCR, and TCRdb holds only the in-frame ones, with some missing. The profile shows roughly 88,000 clones, 85% to 95% of them singletons. The data were obtained in a study of control samples from healthy donors and cancer patients. Sequenced: blood. The TCR sequence derives from a man aged 18 to 29 in good health.

CDR3 sequence: CASSQDRVEAFF. The DNA for the CDR3 is TGTGCCAGCAGCCAAGACAGGGTTGAAGCTTTCTTT. This chain uses TRBV3-1 (or the pseudogene TRBV3-2) with TRBJ1-1, with D possibly being TRBD1 (5 bases). The CDR3 contains 12 residues. V dropped 0 bases and J dropped 7 bases, with 6 bases sitting between them. Germline CDR1 LGHDT, CDR2 YNNKEL (reference sequence).